This record looks at one TCR beta chain sequence and its context. TCRdb's copy holds only in-frame clones and misses some; the assay was immunoSEQ multiplex PCR. The top ten clones hold around 4% of a sample with approximately 250,000 clones, about 89% of them seen once. The data belong to a study of blood T cell repertoires in COVID-19. The CDR3 consists of 15 residues. V lost 3 bases and J lost 6; bases outside the gene matches: 5. Looked up from germline, CDR1 is GTSNPN and CDR2 is SVGIG (reference sequence). The receptor was isolated from a woman in her thirties who had recovered from COVID-19. The specimen sequenced was PBMCs or T cells enriched from blood (not recorded which). The V gene is TRBV30, the J gene TRBJ2-1; 13 bases match TRBD2. In DNA form, the CDR3 reads TGTGCCTGGAGCCTCGGACTAGCGGGAGTCAATGAGCAGTTCTTC. Translating it yields CAWSLGLAGVNEQFF.